These 5 T cell receptor beta chains originate from one sample sequenced in a study of cytomegalovirus exposure and HLA in healthy donors. PCR was performed using 60 Vbeta and 13 Jbeta primers. TCRdb keeps only in-frame clones here, not all; method: immunoSEQ multiplex PCR. The sample has about 140,000 clones; 80% are singletons. The specimen sequenced was PBMCs. The source of these receptors is a male donor in good health and CMV-seronegative.

The chain joins TRBV27 to TRBJ2-1; D may be TRBD1 (6 bases). V was shortened by 9 bases and J by 8 bases, with 20 bases between the two germline ends. The germline V gene has CDR1 MNHEY and CDR2 SMNVEV (reference sequence). This CDR3 is built from 14 residues. The CDR3 spells CASHTGYDWHEQFF. CDR3 in DNA: TGTGCCAGTCATACAGGGTACGACTGGCATGAGCAGTTCTTC.

This clone has a handful of counts. The chain carries TRBV7-9 and TRBJ1-2; 8 bases match TRBD1. The length of the CDR3 is 15 residues. CDR1 and CDR2 from the germline V gene are SEHNR and FQNEAQ (reference sequence). The V and J ends lost 5 bases and 0 bases, in that order; junction bases with no gene match: 5. The CDR3 nucleotides are TGTGCCAGCAGCGGGGACAGGCGAGCTAACTATGGCTACACCTTC. This encodes CASSGDRRANYGYTF.

The chain recombines TRBV9 with TRBJ2-3; D remains unclear. Germline lookup yields CDR1 SGDLS and CDR2 YYNGEE. The ends were cut back, 4 bases at V and 2 bases at J, with 8 bases in the middle. This CDR3 is built from 13 residues. This CDR3 reads CASSPEFTDTQYF. The CDR3 DNA reads as TGTGCCAGCAGCCCTGAGTTCACAGATACGCAGTATTTT.

The J gene is TRBJ1-2, the V gene TRBV10-2; 10 bases align to TRBD1. The V gene's germline CDR1 is WSHSY and CDR2 SAAADI. The CDR3 has 17 amino acids. V was pared by 5 bases and J by 3 bases, with 12 bases of the junction left unmatched. DNA for the CDR3: TGCGCCAGCAGTCCCTTCGGGACAGGGGATTATGACTATGGCTACACCTTC. Amino acids: CASSPFGTGDYDYGYTF.

The V call is TRBV6-5, the J call TRBJ1-1, with 9 bases identical to TRBD1. This CDR3 comprises 16 residues. The ends lost 2 bases at V and 6 bases at J; junction bases unmatched: 10. Per germline, CDR1 MNHEY and CDR2 SVGAGI. The CDR3 DNA reads as TGTGCCAGCAGTTACCCGGGACAGGGAGGAAGAGCTGAAGCTTTCTTT. As protein: CASSYPGQGGRAEAFF.